This T cell receptor (beta chain) is from a study of human T cells and chemical hapten exposure. The wider study: Across the whole study, which lasted 20 to 30 weeks, patients were given diphenylcyclopropenone on the scalp once a week.

Study-wide results and limits: No alteration of TCRs above 1 in 1000 frequency was seen with DPC sensitization.

TCRdb re-called the RACE reads through MiXCR, storing one row per CDR3 protein. The profile covers tens of thousands of distinct CDR3 sequences, with around 10% appearing a single time and more than 2% taken by the ten largest. Documented time point: patch test 3, about 24 weeks after DPC sensitization. Treatment given: therapeutic diphenylcyclopropenone sensitization with weekly scalp DPC. Researchers sampled blood before each patch test went on. Alopecia patients between 18 and 70 years old and suitable for DPC were used as donors. The CDR3 has 14 residues. V dropped 2 bases and J dropped 5; count of bases not matched to a gene: 4. CDR1 is SEHNR and CDR2 is FQNEAQ in the germline V gene (reference sequence). This clonotype has just a few counts. The antigen is unknown.

The rearrangement joins TRBV7-9 to TRBJ1-1; TRBD1 matches 8 bases. This TCR came from a woman aged 30 to 39 with alopecia areata. Some clones in this sample may be carry-over from other donors' samples. The specimen was whole blood, collected in connection with sensitization to the hapten diphenylcyclopropenone (DPC). In nucleotides, the CDR3 is TGTGCCAGCAGCTTACGGACAGGGCCGACTGAAGCTTTCTTT. Amino acids: CASSLRTGPTEAFF.